This T cell receptor beta chain was obtained from a study of CXCR3-negative and CXCR3-positive naive CD8 T cells. Overall study findings and caveats: Memory cells showed distinct TRBV-TRBJ patterns, while the two naive subsets matched.

Points on this clonotype: Its matching antigen is unknown.

This CDR3 has 18 amino acids. The TRB libraries of cDNA were built by UMI-labeled 5' RACE. After re-calling the 5' RACE reads, TCRdb lists one entry per CDR3 protein, DNA absent. The table gives approximately 39,000 distinct CDR3 sequences; the top ten clones make up about 14% of it. The sequencing input was memory CD8+ T cells from blood. This chain connects TRBV12-3 or TRBV12-4 to TRBJ1-2; the D call from TCRdb, TRBD1, cannot be confirmed without DNA. This TCR was recovered from a human donor in good health. Some clones in this sample may be carry-over from other donors' samples. This CDR3 is CASSLGRPATVQGYGYTF.